The 30 T cell receptor beta chains listed next were all sequenced from one sample in a study of T cell responses to AZD1222 COVID-19 vaccine. The repertoire was sequenced with immunoSEQ multiplex PCR; TCRdb's copy has only in-frame clones and lacks some. The table shows 110,000 to 150,000 clones, with 92% occurring only once. Sequenced material: peripheral blood, taken 28 days after the second AZD1222 dose. These receptors were collected from an adult who received the AZD1222 COVID-19 vaccine.

This chain links TRBV29-1 with TRBJ2-6; D remains ambiguous. Germline values: CDR1 SQVTM, CDR2 ANQGSEA. The CDR3 is 13 amino acids. Trimming pared 3 bases from V and 0 bases from J, leaving 3 bases between. The CDR3 nucleotides are TGCAGCGTTGAGGCCTCTGGGGCCAACGTCCTGACTTTC. It specifies CSVEASGANVLTF.

The chain is built from TRBV5-5 and TRBJ1-4; TRBD1 aligns across 11 bases. Germline V gives CDR1 SGHKS, CDR2 YYEKEE (reference sequence). The CDR3 sequence is 15 residues long. J was trimmed by 12 bases and V by 3 bases; bases with no gene match: 10. CDR3 nucleotide sequence: TGTGCCAGCAGCTGGGTAGTGGACAGGGGGCAGGAACTGTTTTTT. This sequence encodes CASSWVVDRGQELFF.

The V gene is TRBV11-2, the J gene TRBJ1-4; maybe TRBD1 (5 bases). Trimming pared 5 bases from V and 2 bases from J, leaving 12 bases between. The CDR3 loop spans 15 amino acids. The germline gives CDR1 SGHAT, CDR2 FQNNGV. The CDR3 loop is CASSRRGPTNEKLFF. CDR3 sequence (DNA): TGTGCCAGCAGCCGGAGGGGACCTACTAATGAAAAACTGTTTTTT.

The V and J genes are TRBV7-9 and TRBJ1-4, with a tentative D call TRBD1 (6 bases). The CDR3 runs 15 residues. V lost 3 bases to trimming and J lost 5 bases, with 13 bases between them. Germline CDR1 is SEHNR and CDR2 is FQNEAQ (reference sequence). Written as DNA, the CDR3 is TGTGCCAGCAGCTTGCCGACAGGTCAGAATGAAAAACTGTTTTTT. Translating it yields CASSLPTGQNEKLFF.

V usage is TRBV4-1 and J usage is TRBJ2-1, with D perhaps given as TRBD1 or TRBD2 (5 bases each). The V and J ends lost 4 bases and 3 bases respectively, with 10 bases between them. Germline assignment: CDR1 MGHRA and CDR2 YSYEKL. The CDR3 loop spans 14 amino acids. The CDR3 DNA is TGCGCCAGCAGCCCGGGACCACTCTACAATGAGCAGTTCTTC. It translates to CASSPGPLYNEQFF.

This clone turned up a few times. This chain uses TRBV28 with TRBJ2-3; 7 bases are shared with TRBD1. After removal of 8 bases from V and 2 bases from J, the junction contained 4 bases not matched to a gene. CDR3 length: 13 residues. Germline-derived CDR1 and CDR2 are MDHEN and SYDVKM. CDR3 residues: CASGTVATDTQYF. CDR3 bases: TGTGCCAGCGGGACAGTCGCCACAGATACGCAGTATTTT.

CDR3 loop: CSASPGRSGNSPLHF. The CDR3 nucleotides are TGCAGTGCTAGTCCCGGCCGATCTGGTAATTCACCCCTCCACTTT. The chain couples TRBV20-1 to TRBJ1-6; D not resolved. The CDR3 is 15 residues long. V was clipped by 3 bases and J by 6 bases, with 15 bases between them. Germline V lookup: CDR1 DFQATT, CDR2 SNEGSKA (reference sequence).

This clone was detected once. DNA of the CDR3: TGTGCCAGCAGACACCACAGGGAGAGCTCCTACGAGCAGTACTTC. Its protein product is CASRHHRESSYEQYF. The rearrangement links TRBV14 to TRBJ2-7; possibly TRBD1 for D (6 bases). This CDR3 comprises 15 residues. The ends were cut back, 6 bases at V and 0 bases at J, with 15 bases in the middle. Germline values: CDR1 SGHDN, CDR2 FVKESK. The whole variable domain, remainder taken from reference TRBV14 and TRBJ2-7, is EAGVTQFPSHSVIEKGQTVTLRCDPISGHDNLYWYRRVMGKEIKFLLHFVKESKQDESGMPNNRFLAERTGGTYSTLKVQPAELEDSGVYFCASRHHRESSYEQYFGPGTRLTVT.

The chain has TRBV18 and TRBJ2-3; D may correspond to TRBD1 or TRBD2 (5 bases each). Germline lookup yields CDR1 KGHSH and CDR2 LQKENI. V shed 3 bases and J shed 5 bases, with 30 bases lying between them. This CDR3 is built from 20 residues. CDR3: CASSPLGRSGLPATGDTQYF. CDR3 in DNA: TGTGCCAGCTCACCGCTGGGACGGAGCGGACTCCCCGCTACTGGAGATACGCAGTATTTT.

V is TRBV30 and J is TRBJ1-4; no clear D. V lost 4 bases to trimming and J lost 7 bases, with 13 bases between them. The CDR3 runs to 13 residues. Germline V gene data show CDR1 as GTSNPN and CDR2 as SVGIG (reference sequence). CDR3 in amino acids: CAWTDLVGEKLFF. The DNA of the CDR3 is TGTGCCTGGACCGACCTTGTTGGTGAAAAACTGTTTTTT.

CDR3 sequence reads: CASSLGGGNTIYF. The CDR3 region has the DNA TGCGCCAGCAGCTTGGGTGGAGGAAACACCATATATTTT. The gene calls are TRBV5-1 and TRBJ1-3; D remains unclear. The V gene lost 0 bases and the J gene lost 4 bases, with 5 bases spanning the gap. CDR3 length: 13 residues. Germline CDR1 SGHRS, CDR2 YFSETQ.

The chain links TRBV6-5 to TRBJ1-2; no definite D call. There are 13 residues in the CDR3. V shed 5 bases and J shed 4 bases, with 11 bases lying between them. In germline, CDR1 is MNHEY, CDR2 SVGAGI. Here the CDR3 reads CASSLGPIYGYTF. Here the CDR3 DNA reads TGTGCCAGCAGTCTCGGACCGATCTATGGCTACACCTTC.

The chain uses TRBV29-1 and TRBJ2-1; possible D gene TRBD2, 5 bases. The CDR3 runs 12 residues. Germline CDR1 SQVTM, CDR2 ANQGSEA. V dropped 4 bases and J dropped 8 bases, with 12 bases sitting between them. The CDR3 sequence is CSVARGGDEQFF. The DNA of the CDR3 is TGCAGCGTTGCTCGGGGTGGAGATGAGCAGTTCTTC.

This chain uses TRBV11-2 with TRBJ2-1; weak D call: TRBD2 (7 bases). The CDR3 totals 15 residues. Germline loops: CDR1 SGHAT, CDR2 FQNNGV. V lost 5 bases and J 1 base, leaving 12 bases between the germline ends. CDR3 nucleotides: TGTGCCAGCAGCCCGGGGAGGGGGTCCTACAATGAGCAGTTCTTC. It yields the protein CASSPGRGSYNEQFF.

CDR3 bases: TGTGCCAGCAGCTTAGGGACAGGGCGAGAGACCCAGTACTTC. Its translation: CASSLGTGRETQYF. The rearrangement uses TRBV7-2 and TRBJ2-5, with 8 positions matching TRBD1. Unmatched junction bases numbered 2, after V lost 1 base and J lost 4 bases. Germline V lookup: CDR1 SGHTA, CDR2 FQGNSA. There are 14 residues in the CDR3.

J is TRBJ1-5 and V is TRBV28; D is perhaps TRBD1 (5 bases). The germline V gene has CDR1 MDHEN and CDR2 SYDVKM. V shed 3 bases and J shed 1 base, with 7 bases lying between them. The CDR3 is 14 amino acids. The CDR3 DNA reads TGTGCCAGCAGTTTGACAGTGAGCAATCAGCCCCAGCATTTT. Translated, it gives CASSLTVSNQPQHF.

Regarding this clone: The conserved final phenylalanine or tryptophan is absent from the CDR3, which likely points to a read error. No DNA is shown, since the ends of the CDR3 on it are uncertain; the CDR3 is the one TCRdb lists. The chain couples TRBV7-9 to TRBJ1-2; TRBD1, as called in the table, went unchecked against the DNA. Germline CDR1 and CDR2: SEHNR and FQNEAQ (reference sequence). The CDR3 is made up of 9 amino acids, end residues included. CDR3 region: CASSLGADL.

The chain recombines TRBV27 with TRBJ2-7, with 10 bases matching TRBD1. V dropped 3 bases and J dropped 4; count of bases not matched to a gene: 12. From germline, CDR1 is MNHEY and CDR2 SMNVEV (reference sequence). This CDR3 is built from 17 residues. The DNA for the CDR3 is TGTGCCAGCAGTTTCCGGCCGCCGGGACAGGGGTGGTACGAGCAGTACTTC. It specifies CASSFRPPGQGWYEQYF.

This clone was picked up a small number of times. The J gene is TRBJ1-5, the V gene TRBV7-2; unclear D gene. CDR3 size: 15 residues. V lost 1 base to trimming and J lost 2 bases, with 9 bases between them. Germline CDR1 SGHTA, CDR2 FQGNSA. CDR3 bases: TGTGCCAGCAGCTTAGGGGCGATGGGCAATCAGCCCCAGCATTTT. It specifies CASSLGAMGNQPQHF. The full variable domain, in which reference TRBV7-2 and TRBJ1-5 provide the parts outside the CDR3, is GAGVSQSPSNKVTEKGKDVELRCDPISGHTALYWYRQSLGQGLEFLIYFQGNSAPDKSGLPSDRFSAERTGGSVSTLTIQRTQQEDSAVYLCASSLGAMGNQPQHFGDGTRLSIL.

This clone was seen only once. This chain links TRBV18 with TRBJ2-5; D is unclear. CDR1 KGHSH and CDR2 LQKENI come from the germline V gene. With 0 bases removed from V and 4 bases from J, the gap between germline ends came to 6 bases. CDR3 length: 13 residues. CDR3 amino acids: CASSPPMGETQYF. As DNA, the CDR3 is TGTGCCAGCTCACCACCGATGGGAGAGACCCAGTACTTC.

In its sample, this clone was seen once. The chain couples TRBV19 to TRBJ1-5; D is uncertain. V dropped 3 bases and J dropped 0 bases, with 15 bases sitting between them. Per germline, CDR1 LNHDA and CDR2 SQIVND (reference sequence). The CDR3 runs to 17 residues. The CDR3 nucleotides are TGTGCCAGTAGTATGAGGCTGGATCTTTATAGCAATCAGCCCCAGCATTTT. Translating it yields CASSMRLDLYSNQPQHF.

The rearrangement links TRBV2 to TRBJ1-2; D is possibly TRBD1 (6 bases). The CDR3 length is 13 residues. CDR1 is SNHLY and CDR2 is FYNNEI in the germline V gene. Trimming took 8 bases from V and 7 from J, leaving 17 bases between them. The CDR3 spells CASGGQAALGYTF. In DNA, the CDR3 is TGTGCCAGCGGGGGGCAGGCGGCACTTGGCTACACCTTC.

The V gene is TRBV6-5, the J gene TRBJ2-7; 9 bases are a match to TRBD2. CDR3 size: 15 residues. Germline CDR1 is MNHEY and CDR2 is SVGAGI. The trim removed 7 bases at V and 5 bases at J, leaving 12 bases unmatched. CDR3 sequence (DNA): TGTGCCAGCAACCGTTACTTAGCGGGAGAGCACGAGCAGTACTTC. It yields the protein CASNRYLAGEHEQYF.

The gene calls are TRBV3-1 (or the pseudogene TRBV3-2) and TRBJ2-2; no reliable D call. V was clipped by 2 bases and J by 3 bases, with 7 bases between them. The CDR3 contains 14 residues. Germline V gene sequence: CDR1 LGHDT, CDR2 YNNKEL (reference sequence). CDR3 in DNA: TGTGCCAGCAGCCAAAAGGGATACACCGGGGAGCTGTTTTTT. Protein product: CASSQKGYTGELFF.

CDR3 nucleotides: TGCAGCAGCCGCCGGACAGGGTACAATGAGCAGTTCTTC. Its translation is CSSRRTGYNEQFF. The rearrangement joins TRBV29-1 to TRBJ2-1; 8 nucleotides line up with TRBD1. Germline V gene sequence: CDR1 SQVTM, CDR2 ANQGSEA. V trimming: 8 bases; J trimming: 4 bases; junction bases outside the gene matches: 7. This CDR3 has 13 residues.

V usage is TRBV6-2 or TRBV6-3 and J usage is TRBJ2-7; D is possibly TRBD1 (7 bases). This CDR3 contains 14 residues. Trimming took off 3 bases at V and 4 bases at J, with 13 bases between the two ends. CDR1 and CDR2 from the germline V gene are MNHEY and SVGEGT. CDR3: CASSYWRGQYEQYF. The CDR3 region has the DNA TGTGCCAGCAGTTATTGGAGGGGGCAATACGAGCAGTACTTC.

The gene calls are TRBV4-3 and TRBJ1-2; 9 positions agree with TRBD1. In germline, CDR1 is LGHNA, CDR2 YSLEER. The CDR3 sequence is 15 residues long. V was pared by 1 base and J by 8 bases, with 8 bases of the junction left unmatched. CDR3 loop: CASSQVAGTGHGYTF. The CDR3 DNA reads TGCGCCAGCAGCCAAGTGGCCGGGACAGGGCACGGCTACACCTTC.

V gene TRBV9 combines with J gene TRBJ1-5; D is unclear. This CDR3 is 14 amino acids long. Germline CDR1 and CDR2: SGDLS and YYNGEE. V lost 3 bases and J lost 3, with 10 bases in between. DNA for the CDR3: TGTGCCAGCAGCGATGGTCCTTCCAATCAGCCCCAGCATTTT. Translated, it gives CASSDGPSNQPQHF.

V and J are TRBV6-5 and TRBJ2-7; 8 bases line up with TRBD2. V dropped 4 bases and J dropped 2; count of bases not matched to a gene: 4. Germline assignment: CDR1 MNHEY and CDR2 SVGAGI. The CDR3 loop spans 14 amino acids. CDR3 loop: CASSSGGAPYEQYF. CDR3 in DNA: TGTGCCAGCAGTTCGGGAGGGGCCCCCTACGAGCAGTACTTC.

The chain links TRBV11-2 to TRBJ2-5; a possible D gene is TRBD2 (5 bases). Between the trimmed V and J ends, which lost 3 bases and 2 bases, there was a span of 7 bases. CDR1 SGHAT and CDR2 FQNNGV come from the germline V gene. This CDR3 is 13 amino acids long. The CDR3 reads CASSFWRQETQYF. For the CDR3, the DNA is TGTGCCAGCAGCTTTTGGAGGCAAGAGACCCAGTACTTC.